This T cell receptor (beta chain) was captured in a study of blood T cells in healthy people across ages. V shed 0 bases and J shed 8 bases, with 14 bases lying between them. The CDR3 is made up of 14 amino acids. Germline values: CDR1 SGHRS, CDR2 YFSETQ. Donors ranged from 6 to 90 years old and were healthy Caucasians in Russia. Overall study findings and caveats: There was a strong correlation between TCR beta diversity and naive T cell percentage.

This clonotype was detected only a few times. Its antigen is still unknown. Together with a sample-barcoded 5' primer, a J-beta primer mix was included in a second PCR lasting roughly 6 to 12 cycles. One entry per CDR3 protein results from TCRdb running MiXCR on the 5' RACE reads. The sample shows roughly 500,000 distinct CDR3 sequences, 25% to 30% of them seen only once. This clonotype was sampled from a woman between 65 and 79 years old in good health. This chain links TRBV5-1 with TRBJ1-2; possible D gene TRBD1, 5 bases. The source material was blood. The CDR3 region has the DNA TGCGCCAGCAGCTTGGGATCCGGGGGAGAAGGCTACACCTTC. As protein: CASSLGSGGEGYTF.